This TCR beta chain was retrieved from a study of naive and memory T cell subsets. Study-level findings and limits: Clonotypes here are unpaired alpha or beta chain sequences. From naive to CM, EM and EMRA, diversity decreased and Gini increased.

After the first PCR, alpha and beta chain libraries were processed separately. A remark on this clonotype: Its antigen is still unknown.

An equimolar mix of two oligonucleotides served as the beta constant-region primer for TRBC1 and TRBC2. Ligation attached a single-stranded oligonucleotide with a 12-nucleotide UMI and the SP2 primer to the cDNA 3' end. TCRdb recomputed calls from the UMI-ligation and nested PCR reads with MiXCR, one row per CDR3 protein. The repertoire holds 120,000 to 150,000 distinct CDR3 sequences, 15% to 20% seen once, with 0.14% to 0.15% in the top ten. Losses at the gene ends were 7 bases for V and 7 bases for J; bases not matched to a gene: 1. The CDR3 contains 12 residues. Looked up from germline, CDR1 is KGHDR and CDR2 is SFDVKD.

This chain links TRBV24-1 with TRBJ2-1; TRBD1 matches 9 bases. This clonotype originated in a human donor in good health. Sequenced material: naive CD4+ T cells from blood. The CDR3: CATRDRGNEQFF. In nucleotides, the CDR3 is TGTGCCACCAGAGACAGGGGGAATGAGCAGTTCTTC.